The 16 T cell receptor beta chains in this list originate from one sample, sequenced in a study of blood T cell repertoires in COVID-19. Profiling relied on immunoSEQ multiplex PCR, and the TCRdb table lists in-frame clones only, not all of them. The sample lists around 150,000 clones; about three quarters were seen once. The material sequenced was peripheral blood. These receptor sequences come from a woman aged 80 or over with active or convalescent COVID-19.

The chain links TRBV19 to TRBJ1-2; D remains ambiguous. Per the germline V gene, CDR1 is LNHDA and CDR2 is SQIVND (reference sequence). V was clipped by 5 bases and J by 1 base, with 17 bases between them. CDR3 length: 16 amino acids. The CDR3 DNA reads TGTGCCAGTAGTCTTACCTTCTCAGATCGTAACTATGGCTACACCTTC. This codes for CASSLTFSDRNYGYTF. The variable domain in full, with the rest retrieved from reference TRBV19 and TRBJ1-2, is DGGITQSPKYLFRKEGQNVTLSCEQNLNHDAMYWYRQDPGQGLRLIYYSQIVNDFQKGDIAEGYSVSREKKESFPLTVTSAQKNPTAFYLCASSLTFSDRNYGYTFGSGTRLTVV.

This chain connects TRBV4-1 to TRBJ2-1; D unresolved. Between the trimmed V and J ends, which lost 0 bases and 11 bases, there was a span of 14 bases. The CDR3 is 14 amino acids. The germline V gene encodes CDR1 MGHRA and CDR2 YSYEKL. This chain's CDR3 is CASSQDLLIQKQFF. DNA of the CDR3: TGCGCCAGCAGCCAAGATCTTTTGATCCAGAAGCAGTTCTTC.

This sequence joins TRBV7-2 and TRBJ1-1; D remains ambiguous. Trimming left V 4 bases short and J 5 bases short, with 17 bases between. The CDR3 length is 15 residues. In germline, CDR1 is SGHTA, CDR2 FQGNSA. The CDR3 coding sequence is TGTGCCAGCAGCTCGATCGAGGTGGTAATGACTGAAGCTTTCTTT. Its translation: CASSSIEVVMTEAFF.

The V gene is TRBV2, the J gene TRBJ2-3; perhaps TRBD2 as D (5 bases). Deletions cut 7 bases from V and 1 base from J, with 12 bases between. Germline V gene lookup returns CDR1 SNHLY and CDR2 FYNNEI. The CDR3 has 14 amino acids. The CDR3 sequence is CASKVAGRTDTQYF. In DNA form, the CDR3 reads TGTGCCAGCAAAGTGGCGGGCCGCACAGATACGCAGTATTTT.

This clone was counted a few times. This rearrangement joins TRBV19 to TRBJ1-4, with D hard to call. The CDR3 is 13 residues long. CDR1 and CDR2 from the germline V gene are LNHDA and SQIVND (reference sequence). Trimming removed 4 bases at V and 8 bases at J, with 11 bases between. The CDR3 sequence: CASSTTGREKLFF. For the CDR3, the DNA is TGTGCCAGTAGTACAACCGGGAGAGAAAAACTGTTTTTT.

The chain carries TRBV5-6 and TRBJ2-6; TRBD1 matches 10 bases. Germline loops: CDR1 SGHDT, CDR2 YYEEEE. The CDR3 has 19 amino acids. V lost 0 bases, J lost 0 bases, and 6 bases stayed unmatched. Here the CDR3 reads CASSLAGTGVRSGANVLTF. CDR3 DNA: TGTGCCAGCAGCTTGGCCGGGACAGGGGTACGCTCTGGGGCCAACGTCCTGACTTTC.

The J gene is TRBJ1-5, the V gene TRBV5-3; D is possibly TRBD1 (6 bases). TRBV5-3 is treated as an ORF (open reading frame) with a function not yet certain. Trimming took 4 bases from V and 0 from J, leaving 14 bases between them. CDR3 size: 16 residues. CDR3 region: CARSLNRDYSNQPQHF. The CDR3, as DNA: TGTGCCAGAAGCCTAAACAGGGACTATAGCAATCAGCCCCAGCATTTT.

This sequence joins TRBV13 and TRBJ2-5; 7 positions match TRBD2. J lost 5 bases, V lost 1 base, and 19 bases had no gene match. Germline-derived CDR1 and CDR2 are PRHDT and FYEKMQ (reference sequence). This CDR3 has 19 residues. Written as DNA, the CDR3 is TGTGCCAGCAGCTTAGCCCCCCTCACCCCAGGGACTACCGGGGAGACCCAGTACTTC. It specifies CASSLAPLTPGTTGETQYF.

CDR3 DNA sequence: TGTGCCACCAGTGAACGGGGACAACCGCTAGAAAAACTGTTTTTT. It encodes CATSERGQPLEKLFF. The chain couples TRBV24-1 to TRBJ1-4; perhaps TRBD1 as D (6 bases). CDR1 KGHDR and CDR2 SFDVKD come from the germline V gene. Between the trimmed V and J ends, which lost 4 bases and 8 bases, there was a span of 16 bases. This CDR3 contains 15 residues.

V usage is TRBV4-2 and J usage is TRBJ2-5; 11 bases line up with TRBD2. V dropped 4 bases and J dropped 5; count of bases not matched to a gene: 12. The length of the CDR3 is 17 residues. CDR1 is LGHNA and CDR2 is YNFKEQ in the germline V gene. In nucleotides, the CDR3 is TGTGCCAGCAGCCCCTCCCGTAGCGGGGGGGCCTGGGAGACCCAGTACTTC. Translated, it gives CASSPSRSGGAWETQYF.

The chain couples TRBV5-1 to TRBJ1-1; the D is unclear. Germline V gene data show CDR1 as SGHRS and CDR2 as YFSETQ. CDR3 length: 11 residues. V lost 2 bases and J 7 bases, leaving 6 bases between the germline ends. CDR3 nucleotide sequence: TGCGCCAGCAGCTTAAATAGTGAAGCTTTCTTT. It codes for CASSLNSEAFF.

V is TRBV2 and J is TRBJ2-1, with TRBD2 matching 12 bases. V shed 0 bases, J shed 7 bases, and the junction held 4 bases outside the gene matches. This CDR3 contains 16 residues. Germline lookup yields CDR1 SNHLY and CDR2 FYNNEI. The CDR3 DNA reads as TGTGCCAGCAGTGAAGCTAGTCTAGCGGGGGGGAATGAGCAGTTCTTC. Translation: CASSEASLAGGNEQFF.

This chain links TRBV5-6 with TRBJ2-2, with 11 bases fitting TRBD1. CDR1 and CDR2 from the germline V gene are SGHDT and YYEEEE. This CDR3 has 16 amino acids. Unmatched junction bases numbered 1, after V lost 0 bases and J lost 3 bases. CDR3 nucleotides: TGTGCCAGCAGCTTGGGGACAGGGGGCCACACCGGGGAGCTGTTTTTT. Translated: CASSLGTGGHTGELFF.

A note on this clone: A much bigger clone sits one base away, suggesting this may be a read error. V is TRBV6-5 and J is TRBJ1-1, with TRBD1 matching over 7 bases. The CDR3 consists of 14 residues. Germline CDR1 is MNHEY and CDR2 is SVGAGI. After removal of 5 bases from V and 0 bases from J, the junction contained 3 bases not matched to a gene. CDR3 in amino acids: CASSLTGMNTEAFF. CDR3 nucleotides: TGTGCCAGCAGTCTGACAGGGATGAACACTGAAGCTTTCTTT.

The gene calls are TRBV11-2 and TRBJ1-1; 10 positions agree with TRBD1. The CDR3 sequence is 14 residues long. Trimming cost V 4 bases and J 7 bases; bases outside gene matches: 6. Germline V gene data show CDR1 as SGHAT and CDR2 as FQNNGV. As DNA, the CDR3 is TGTGCCAGCAGCTCCCGGGACAGGGGAGATGAAGCTTTCTTT. It is translated as CASSSRDRGDEAFF.

The chain couples TRBV18 to TRBJ1-2; 7 bases align to TRBD1. Germline V gene lookup returns CDR1 KGHSH and CDR2 LQKENI. The CDR3 extends over 14 amino acids. The junction had 5 bases not matched to a gene; V was cut back by 2 bases and J by 5 bases. CDR3 DNA: TGTGCCAGCTCACCAGCCCAGGGGGAGTATGGCTACACCTTC. This gives the protein CASSPAQGEYGYTF. Drawing the rest from reference TRBV18 and TRBJ1-2, the complete variable domain is NAGVMQNPRHLVRRRGQEARLRCSPMKGHSHVYWYRQLPEEGLKFMVYLQKENIIDESGMPKERFSAEFPKEGPSILRIQQVVRGDSAAYFCASSPAQGEYGYTFGSGTRLTVV.